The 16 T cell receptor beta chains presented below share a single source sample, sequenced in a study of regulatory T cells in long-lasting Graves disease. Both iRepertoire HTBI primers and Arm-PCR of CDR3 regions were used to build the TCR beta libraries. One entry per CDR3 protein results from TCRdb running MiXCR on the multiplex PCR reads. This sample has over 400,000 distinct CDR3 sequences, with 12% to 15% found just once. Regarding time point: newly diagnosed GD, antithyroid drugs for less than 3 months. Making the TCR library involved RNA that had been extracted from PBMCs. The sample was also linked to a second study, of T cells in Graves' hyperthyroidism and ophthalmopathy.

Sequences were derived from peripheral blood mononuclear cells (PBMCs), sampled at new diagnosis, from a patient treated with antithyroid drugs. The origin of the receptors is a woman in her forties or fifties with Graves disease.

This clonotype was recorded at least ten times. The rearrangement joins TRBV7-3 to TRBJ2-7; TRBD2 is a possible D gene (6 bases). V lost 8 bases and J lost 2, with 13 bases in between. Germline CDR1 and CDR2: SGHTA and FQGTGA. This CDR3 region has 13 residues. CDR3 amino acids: CASAKDYTYEQYF. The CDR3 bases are TGTGCCAGCGCAAAGGACTATACCTACGAGCAGTACTTC.

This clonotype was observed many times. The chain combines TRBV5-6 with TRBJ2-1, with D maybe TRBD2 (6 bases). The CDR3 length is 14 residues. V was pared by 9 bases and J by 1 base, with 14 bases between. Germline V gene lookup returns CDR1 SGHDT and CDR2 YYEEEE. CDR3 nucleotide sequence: TGTGCCACTACTCGGGCGGGATCCTACAATGAGCAGTTCTTC. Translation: CATTRAGSYNEQFF.

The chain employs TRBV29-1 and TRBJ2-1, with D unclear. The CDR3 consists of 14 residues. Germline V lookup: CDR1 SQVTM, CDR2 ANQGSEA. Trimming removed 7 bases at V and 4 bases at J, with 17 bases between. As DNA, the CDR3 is TGCAGCGCCGGCCACATATCTATATACAATGAGCAGTTCTTC. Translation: CSAGHISIYNEQFF.

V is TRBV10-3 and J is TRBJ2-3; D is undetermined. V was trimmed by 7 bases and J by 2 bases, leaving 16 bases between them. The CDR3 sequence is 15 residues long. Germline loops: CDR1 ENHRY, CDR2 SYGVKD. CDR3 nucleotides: TGTGCCATCAAGTCTCCTTCAGGCCACACAGATACGCAGTATTTT. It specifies CAIKSPSGHTDTQYF.

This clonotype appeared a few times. CDR3 bases: TGTGCCAGCAGCTTAGACAGGGACGCGGTCTACGAGCAGTACTTC. This encodes CASSLDRDAVYEQYF. This chain joins TRBV7-9 and TRBJ2-7; tentative D call: TRBD1 (6 bases). V lost 1 base, J lost 3 bases, and 13 bases lay in between. Per germline, CDR1 SEHNR and CDR2 FQNEAQ (reference sequence). CDR3 size: 15 residues.

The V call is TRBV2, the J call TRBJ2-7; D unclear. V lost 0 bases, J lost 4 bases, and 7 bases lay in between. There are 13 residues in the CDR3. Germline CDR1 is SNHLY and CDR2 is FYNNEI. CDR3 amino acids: CASSEAELYEQYF. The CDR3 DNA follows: TGTGCCAGCAGTGAAGCGGAGTTATACGAGCAGTACTTC.

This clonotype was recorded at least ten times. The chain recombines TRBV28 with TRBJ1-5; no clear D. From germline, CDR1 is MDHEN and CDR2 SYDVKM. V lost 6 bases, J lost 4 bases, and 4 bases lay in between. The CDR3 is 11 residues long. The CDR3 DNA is TGTGCCAGCAGCCGTAATCAGCCCCAGCATTTT. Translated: CASSRNQPQHF.

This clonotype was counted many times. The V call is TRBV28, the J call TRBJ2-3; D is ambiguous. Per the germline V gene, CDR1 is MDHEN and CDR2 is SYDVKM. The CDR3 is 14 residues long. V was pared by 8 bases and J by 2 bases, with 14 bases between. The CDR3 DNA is TGTGCCAGCGCCCGTTGGGGTTCCACAGATACGCAGTATTTT. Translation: CASARWGSTDTQYF.

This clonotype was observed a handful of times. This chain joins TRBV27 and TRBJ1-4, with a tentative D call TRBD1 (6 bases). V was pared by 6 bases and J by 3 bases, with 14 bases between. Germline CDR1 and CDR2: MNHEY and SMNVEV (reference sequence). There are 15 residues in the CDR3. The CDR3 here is CASSPGAVANEKLFF. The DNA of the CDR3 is TGTGCCAGCAGCCCAGGGGCTGTGGCTAATGAAAAACTGTTTTTT.

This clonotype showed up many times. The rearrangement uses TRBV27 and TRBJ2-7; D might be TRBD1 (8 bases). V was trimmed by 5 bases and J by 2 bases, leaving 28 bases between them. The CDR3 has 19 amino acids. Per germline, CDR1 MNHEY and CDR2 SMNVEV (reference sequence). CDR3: CASSPRTGFFEGGAYEQYF. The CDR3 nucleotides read TGTGCCAGCAGTCCAAGGACAGGGTTCTTCGAGGGAGGGGCCTACGAGCAGTACTTC.

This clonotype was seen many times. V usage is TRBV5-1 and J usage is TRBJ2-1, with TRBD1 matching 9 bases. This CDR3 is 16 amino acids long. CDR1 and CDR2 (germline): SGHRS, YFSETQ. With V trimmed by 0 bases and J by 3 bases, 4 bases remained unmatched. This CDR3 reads CASSLARDRVYNEQFF. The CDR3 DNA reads TGCGCCAGCAGCTTGGCTAGGGACAGGGTCTACAATGAGCAGTTCTTC.

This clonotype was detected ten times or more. In nucleotides, the CDR3 is TGTGCCAGCACCGGGGGGTATGGCTACACCTTC. It codes for CASTGGYGYTF. V and J are TRBV28 and TRBJ1-2, with TRBD1 as a possible D gene (5 bases). Germline V gives CDR1 MDHEN, CDR2 SYDVKM. The CDR3 is made up of 11 amino acids. Trimming stripped 7 bases from V and 5 bases from J, with 8 bases between.

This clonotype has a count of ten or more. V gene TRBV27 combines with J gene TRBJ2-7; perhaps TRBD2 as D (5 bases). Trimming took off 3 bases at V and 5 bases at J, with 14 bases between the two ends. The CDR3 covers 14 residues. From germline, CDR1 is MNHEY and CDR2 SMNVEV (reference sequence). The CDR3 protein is CASSLGGRGNEQYF. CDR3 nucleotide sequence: TGTGCCAGCAGTTTGGGCGGTAGAGGGAACGAGCAGTACTTC.

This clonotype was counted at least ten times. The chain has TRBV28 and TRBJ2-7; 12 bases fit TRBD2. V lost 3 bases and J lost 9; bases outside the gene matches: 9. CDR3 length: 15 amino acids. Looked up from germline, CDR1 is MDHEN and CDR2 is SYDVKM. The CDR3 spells CASSLSSGRAPVQYF. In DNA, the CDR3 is TGTGCCAGCAGTTTGTCTAGCGGGAGGGCCCCGGTGCAGTACTTC.

CDR3 coding DNA: TGTGCCAGCAGCCGCACTAGCGGGAGGGTTAATGAGCAGTTCTTC. Translation gives CASSRTSGRVNEQFF. The J gene is TRBJ2-1, the V gene TRBV3-1; 13 positions match TRBD2. Germline-derived CDR1 and CDR2 are LGHDT and YNNKEL (reference sequence). V trimming: 4 bases; J trimming: 7 bases; junction bases outside the gene matches: 4. This CDR3 is built from 15 residues.

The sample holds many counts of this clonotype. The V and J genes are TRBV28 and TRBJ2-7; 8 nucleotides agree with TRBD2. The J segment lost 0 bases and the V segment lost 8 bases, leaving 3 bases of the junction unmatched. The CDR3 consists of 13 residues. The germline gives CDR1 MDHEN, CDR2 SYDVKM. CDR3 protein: CASLREGSYEQYF. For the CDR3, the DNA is TGTGCCAGCTTACGGGAGGGCTCCTACGAGCAGTACTTC.